This is a list of T cell receptor beta chains from one sample in a study of T cell responses to AZD1222 COVID-19 vaccine. The protocol was immunoSEQ multiplex PCR, while the TCRdb copy is restricted to in-frame clones and leaves out a portion. The sample shows over 150,000 clones, approximately 90% of them seen only once. The sequencing used peripheral blood, collected on day 0 of AZD1222 vaccination. The receptors stem from an adult in good health. The CDR3 runs from the conserved cysteine through the conserved F or W. A D gene is named only where the DNA matches it firmly. Some rows mark clone size as missing; the rest say once, few, many or name a class of expanded clone.

j_call	clone_size	v_call	d_call	cdr3_aa	cdr3_nt
TRBJ2-7	.	TRBV29-1	TRBD2	CSVQAGAYEQYF	TGCAGCGTTCAAGCGGGGGCCTACGAGCAGTACTTC
TRBJ1-2	.	TRBV6-5	.	CASSYEGTGYNYGYTF	TGTGCCAGCAGTTACGAGGGTACAGGGTATAACTATGGCTACACCTTC
TRBJ1-5	.	TRBV10-3	.	CAISDSRQPQHF	TGTGCCATCAGTGACAGCCGGCAGCCCCAGCATTTT
TRBJ2-1	.	TRBV29-1	.	CSVEAAWEAYNEQFF	TGCAGCGTTGAAGCAGCCTGGGAAGCCTACAATGAGCAGTTCTTC
TRBJ2-2	once	TRBV5-1	TRBD1	CASSSPRTQGAGELFF	TGCGCCAGCAGCTCCCCCCGGACACAGGGGGCCGGGGAGCTGTTTTTT
TRBJ2-1	.	TRBV4-1	TRBD2	CASSHGLAGGGDNEQFF	TGCGCCAGCAGCCATGGGCTAGCGGGGGGCGGTGACAATGAGCAGTTCTTC
TRBJ1-1	.	TRBV29-1	.	CSGRSWGAEAFF	TGCAGCGGTAGATCGTGGGGGGCTGAAGCTTTCTTT
TRBJ2-2	.	TRBV14	.	CASSQEIAGELFF	TGTGCCAGCAGCCAAGAAATAGCCGGGGAGCTGTTTTTT
TRBJ2-6	.	TRBV18	TRBD2	CASSPSGGNSGANVLTF	TGTGCCAGCTCACCATCCGGGGGGAACTCTGGGGCCAACGTCCTGACTTTC
TRBJ1-1	.	TRBV3-1/TRBV3-2	TRBD1	CASSQPPTGGITEAFF	TGTGCCAGCAGCCAACCTCCGACAGGGGGAATCACTGAAGCTTTCTTT
TRBJ2-4	once	TRBV4-1	.	CASGPGSGDIQYF	TGCGCCAGCGGCCCGGGCTCTGGGGACATTCAGTACTTC
TRBJ1-5	once	TRBV27	.	CASSFLVQGGLNQPQHF	TGTGCCAGCAGTTTTTTAGTACAGGGAGGGCTAAATCAGCCCCAGCATTTT
TRBJ1-2	.	TRBV6-5	.	CASTRDLRSNYGYTF	TGTGCCAGCACCCGAGACTTGAGGTCTAACTATGGCTACACCTTC
TRBJ2-2	.	TRBV7-3	TRBD2	CASNLGTSTGELFF	TGTGCCAGCAATCTTGGGACTAGCACCGGGGAGCTGTTTTTT
TRBJ1-2	.	TRBV7-2	.	CASSLAGVSGYTF	TGTGCCAGCAGCTTAGCTGGGGTATCCGGCTACACCTTC
TRBJ2-1	.	TRBV18	TRBD2	CASSPPASGGPNRGQFF	TGTGCCAGCTCACCACCGGCCAGCGGGGGGCCCAACCGTGGCCAGTTCTTC
TRBJ1-5	.	TRBV9	TRBD1	CASSVSPGTGVYQPQHF	TGTGCCAGCAGCGTGAGCCCGGGCACAGGGGTGTATCAGCCCCAGCATTTT
TRBJ2-1	.	TRBV23-1	.	CASSQSQGNEQFF	TGCGCCAGCAGTCAATCACAGGGCAATGAGCAGTTCTTC
TRBJ1-5	.	TRBV7-2	.	CASSFFAAVSNQPQHF	TGTGCCAGCAGCTTTTTTGCGGCCGTTAGCAATCAGCCCCAGCATTTT
TRBJ2-2	once	TRBV3-1/TRBV3-2	.	CASSQEPFTGELFF	TGTGCCAGCAGCCAAGAACCTTTCACCGGGGAGCTGTTTTTT
TRBJ1-1	once	TRBV25-1	.	CASSDPGSSTEAFF	TGTGCCAGCAGTGACCCAGGGTCTTCCACTGAAGCTTTCTTT
TRBJ2-7	.	TRBV4-1	.	CASSQTRQGGYEQYF	TGCGCCAGCAGCCAAACCCGGCAGGGTGGCTACGAGCAGTACTTC
TRBJ2-3	.	TRBV7-2	.	CASSTKSGDTQYF	TGTGCCAGCAGCACAAAGTCCGGAGATACGCAGTATTTT
TRBJ1-2	once	TRBV24-1	.	CATSDAGRIYGYTF	TGTGCCACCAGTGATGCGGGACGCATCTATGGCTACACCTTC
TRBJ2-7	.	TRBV11-2	TRBD2	CASSLAWGGSYEQYF	TGTGCCAGCAGCTTAGCTTGGGGGGGTTCCTACGAGCAGTACTTC
TRBJ1-2	.	TRBV6-1	.	CASSFVRGPTDGYTF	TGTGCCAGCAGTTTCGTACGGGGGCCCACCGATGGCTACACCTTC
TRBJ2-7	once	TRBV19	.	CASSPSGGATYEQYF	TGTGCCAGTAGTCCGAGTGGGGGCGCCACCTACGAGCAGTACTTC
TRBJ2-1	.	TRBV11-3	TRBD2	CASSPPTAGYNEQFF	TGTGCCAGCAGCCCACCTACAGCGGGGTACAATGAGCAGTTCTTC
TRBJ2-1	.	TRBV27	.	CASTSQSGRSSYNEQFF	TGTGCCAGCACATCTCAAAGTGGCAGGAGCTCCTACAATGAGCAGTTCTTC
TRBJ1-2	.	TRBV27	.	CASSLSSSLGGYTF	TGTGCCAGCAGTTTATCGAGTTCGTTAGGTGGCTACACCTTC
TRBJ2-3	once	TRBV7-3	.	CASSSSGGTDTQYF	TGTGCCAGCAGCTCCTCAGGCGGCACAGATACGCAGTATTTT
TRBJ2-1	.	TRBV6-5	TRBD1	CASSRRQGFEQFF	TGTGCCAGCAGCCGGCGACAGGGGTTTGAGCAGTTCTTC
TRBJ2-5	.	TRBV10-2	.	CASRRQALQETQYF	TGCGCCAGCAGAAGACAGGCCCTCCAAGAGACCCAGTACTTC
TRBJ1-6	.	TRBV10-3	.	CAISGGDEAYNSPLHF	TGTGCCATCAGTGGCGGGGACGAAGCCTATAATTCACCCCTCCACTTT
TRBJ2-7	.	TRBV11-3	.	CASSAGRGRSYEQYF	TGTGCCAGCAGTGCGGGCAGGGGGAGGTCCTACGAGCAGTACTTC
TRBJ2-1	.	TRBV6-5	TRBD2	CASKSTSGHNEQFF	TGTGCCAGCAAGTCGACTAGCGGCCACAATGAGCAGTTCTTC
TRBJ2-7	.	TRBV27	.	CASSFDRGEQYF	TGTGCCAGCAGTTTCGATCGTGGCGAGCAGTACTTC
TRBJ1-1	.	TRBV11-3	.	CASSLASNTEAFF	TGTGCCAGCAGCTTAGCTTCGAACACTGAAGCTTTCTTT
TRBJ1-2	few	TRBV9	TRBD1	CASSRGYGTDYGYTF	TGTGCCAGCAGCCGTGGTTATGGGACAGACTATGGCTACACCTTC
TRBJ2-7	.	TRBV19	.	CASSIIGQPGYEQYF	TGTGCCAGTAGTATCATCGGACAGCCCGGCTACGAGCAGTACTTC
TRBJ1-2	.	TRBV29-1	.	CSVGGGEGYGYTF	TGCAGCGTTGGCGGGGGCGAGGGTTATGGCTACACCTTC
TRBJ1-1	.	TRBV11-3	TRBD1	CASSLGQGTEAFF	TGTGCCAGCAGCTTGGGACAGGGAACTGAAGCTTTCTTT
TRBJ2-3	.	TRBV9	.	CASSGGLAGFTDTQYF	TGTGCCAGCAGCGGGGGGCTTGCGGGGTTTACAGATACGCAGTATTTT
TRBJ1-5	once	TRBV6-5	.	CASSYSGVGGRQPQHF	TGTGCCAGCAGTTACTCGGGTGTAGGGGGACGGCAGCCCCAGCATTTT